This TCR beta chain derives from a study of OX40 agonist ivuxolimab in advanced cancers. Study overall: The mean age was approximately 56 years, ranging from 23 to 79, with around four fifths of participants male. Allowance was made for prior anti-PD-1, anti-PD-L1 or anti-CTLA-4 therapy, and about 40% had some.

Clones were read by immunoSEQ multiplex PCR, and TCRdb kept only the in-frame ones, dropping some. The data contain about 68,000 clones, under 95% of them singletons. The receptor's source is an adult with an advanced solid tumor such as melanoma, head and neck, liver or kidney cancer. This specimen was CD4+ or CD8+ T cells sorted from blood, taken in a trial of the OX40 agonist ivuxolimab.

The CDR3 DNA reads TGTGCCAGCAGCCAAGATCCTAGTTCCGAGCAGTACTTC. Amino acid sequence: CASSQDPSSEQYF. J is TRBJ2-7 and V is TRBV14, with no clear D. With 0 bases removed from V and 6 bases from J, the gap between germline ends came to 9 bases. The V gene's germline CDR1 is SGHDN and CDR2 FVKESK. CDR3 size: 13 residues. Drawing the rest from reference TRBV14 and TRBJ2-7, the complete variable domain is EAGVTQFPSHSVIEKGQTVTLRCDPISGHDNLYWYRRVMGKEIKFLLHFVKESKQDESGMPNNRFLAERTGGTYSTLKVQPAELEDSGVYFCASSQDPSSEQYFGPGTRLTVT.